One sample yielded the 27 T cell receptor beta chains listed below, sequenced in a study of blood T cell repertoires in COVID-19. The table came from immunoSEQ multiplex PCR; TCRdb's copy has only in-frame clones and leaves some out. Seen here are 250,000 to 300,000 clones, about nine tenths observed once, and the top ten hold roughly 10%. Sequenced sample: peripheral blood. These TCRs come from a woman aged 25 to 39 with COVID-19, enrolled during active disease.

The chain combines TRBV10-1 with TRBJ2-7, with 10 positions matching TRBD2. The CDR3 runs 15 residues. The germline V gene has CDR1 WNHNN and CDR2 SYGVQD (reference sequence). Trimming took 4 bases from V and 6 from J; bases not matched to a gene: 9. In DNA, the CDR3 is TGCGCCAGCAGTGGGAAGCGGGAGGGCCTTTGCGAGCAGTACTTC. Translation gives CASSGKREGLCEQYF.

This clone was counted between two and nine times. This chain links TRBV6-6 with TRBJ2-5, with 8 bases lining up with TRBD2. The CDR3 totals 16 residues. Looked up from germline, CDR1 is MNHNY and CDR2 is SVGAGI (reference sequence). V trimming: 6 bases; J trimming: 2 bases; junction bases outside the gene matches: 11. CDR3 in amino acids: CASSPGRAFQQETQYF. In nucleotides, the CDR3 is TGTGCCAGCAGCCCCGGGAGGGCCTTTCAACAAGAGACCCAGTACTTC.

The chain uses TRBV4-1 and TRBJ2-7, with a weak D call TRBD2 (6 bases). The CDR3 is made up of 14 amino acids. The V end lost 0 bases, the J end lost 0 bases, and 6 bases lay between the germline ends. Germline V gene data show CDR1 as MGHRA and CDR2 as YSYEKL. The CDR3 here is CASSQEAGSYEQYF. CDR3 bases: TGCGCCAGCAGCCAAGAAGCGGGCTCCTACGAGCAGTACTTC.

The chain employs TRBV9 and TRBJ2-5; 10 nucleotides line up with TRBD1. Germline CDR1 SGDLS, CDR2 YYNGEE. CDR3 length equals 15 residues. Losses at the gene ends were 0 bases for V and 5 bases for J; bases not matched to a gene: 4. CDR3 region: CASSVGDRGRETQYF. The CDR3 coding sequence is TGTGCCAGCAGCGTAGGGGACAGGGGTCGGGAGACCCAGTACTTC. The whole variable domain, filled in from reference TRBV9 and TRBJ2-5, reads DSGVTQTPKHLITATGQRVTLRCSPRSGDLSVYWYQQSLDQGLQFLIQYYNGEERAKGNILERFSAQQFPDLHSELNLSSLELGDSALYFCASSVGDRGRETQYFGPGTRLLVL.

The gene calls are TRBV14 and TRBJ1-4; no reliable D call. Germline CDR1 is SGHDN and CDR2 is FVKESK. This CDR3 contains 12 residues. Trimming removed 1 base at V and 11 bases at J, with 8 bases between. The CDR3 is CASSQATGKLFF. CDR3 in DNA: TGTGCCAGCAGCCAAGCGACCGGGAAACTGTTTTTT. The full variable domain, its missing parts supplied by reference TRBV14 and TRBJ1-4, is EAGVTQFPSHSVIEKGQTVTLRCDPISGHDNLYWYRRVMGKEIKFLLHFVKESKQDESGMPNNRFLAERTGGTYSTLKVQPAELEDSGVYFCASSQATGKLFFGSGTQLSVL.

This rearrangement joins TRBV5-1 to TRBJ2-1; 7 bases match TRBD1. Germline assignment: CDR1 SGHRS and CDR2 YFSETQ. The V segment lost 5 bases and the J segment 3 bases; nucleotides outside the gene matches: 2. There are 13 residues in the CDR3. CDR3 DNA sequence: TGCGCCAGCAGACAGGGGATCTACAATGAGCAGTTCTTC. Its translation: CASRQGIYNEQFF.

The rearrangement uses TRBV11-2 and TRBJ2-2, with TRBD2 matching 8 bases. Germline assignment: CDR1 SGHAT and CDR2 FQNNGV. The trim removed 1 base at V and 5 bases at J, leaving 6 bases unmatched. This CDR3 region has 16 residues. CDR3: CASSLVPGGRTGELFF. The CDR3 DNA reads TGTGCCAGCAGCTTAGTTCCTGGCGGGAGGACCGGGGAGCTGTTTTTT.

This clone has just one count. The chain has TRBV28 and TRBJ1-1; 7 bases line up with TRBD1. The J segment lost 10 bases and the V segment lost 4 bases, leaving 18 bases of the junction unmatched. Germline CDR1 MDHEN, CDR2 SYDVKM. The CDR3 runs 16 residues. The CDR3 DNA reads TGTGCCAGCAGTTCAAGGGACAGCGAGATACCTTTGGGAGCTTTCTTT. Its translation: CASSSRDSEIPLGAFF.

V usage is TRBV2 and J usage is TRBJ2-5, with unresolved D. Germline V lookup: CDR1 SNHLY, CDR2 FYNNEI. V lost 5 bases and J 7 bases, leaving 8 bases between the germline ends. This CDR3 has 11 amino acids. CDR3 region: CASSPPGTQYF. For the CDR3, the DNA is TGTGCCAGCAGTCCCCCAGGGACCCAGTACTTC.

The CDR3: CASRRTGATGYTF. CDR3 sequence (DNA): TGTGCCAGCAGACGGACAGGGGCCACAGGCTACACCTTC. J is TRBJ1-2 and V is TRBV6-7; the match to TRBD1 covers 9 bases. TRBV6-7 is identified as an open reading frame with a role that is uncertain. The ends lost 6 bases at V and 8 bases at J; junction bases unmatched: 7. The length of the CDR3 is 13 residues.

The genes are TRBV7-3 and TRBJ2-5; D is undetermined. This CDR3 is 13 amino acids long. Germline lookup yields CDR1 SGHTA and CDR2 FQGTGA. V was clipped by 5 bases and J by 5 bases, with 12 bases between them. CDR3 coding DNA: TGTGCCAGCAGCACAGTCCCTGGGGAGACCCAGTACTTC. This sequence encodes CASSTVPGETQYF.

This clone appeared once. The chain links TRBV3-1 (or the pseudogene TRBV3-2) to TRBJ1-4, with a possible D match to TRBD1 (6 bases). V dropped 0 bases and J dropped 8 bases, with 22 bases sitting between them. The V gene's germline CDR1 is LGHDT and CDR2 YNNKEL (reference sequence). CDR3 length: 18 residues. CDR3 region: CASSQDLLGSGAGEKLFF. CDR3 coding DNA: TGTGCCAGCAGCCAAGATTTGCTAGGATCAGGGGCGGGCGAAAAACTGTTTTTT.

This rearrangement joins TRBV5-4 to TRBJ1-1, with a weak D call TRBD1 (5 bases). CDR1 and CDR2 (germline): SGHNT, YYREEE (reference sequence). V lost 4 bases, J lost 7 bases, and 11 bases lay in between. The CDR3 contains 12 residues. The CDR3, as DNA: TGTGCCAGCAGCGGGGGGAGATATGAAGCTTTCTTT. Translated, it gives CASSGGRYEAFF. The whole variable domain, remainder taken from reference TRBV5-4 and TRBJ1-1, is ETGVTQSPTHLIKTRGQQVTLRCSSQSGHNTVSWYQQALGQGPQFIFQYYREEENGRGNFPPRFSGLQFPNYSSELNVNALELDDSALYLCASSGGRYEAFFGQGTRLTVV.

The chain couples TRBV6-5 to TRBJ1-3; D may be TRBD1 (6 bases). V was shortened by 4 bases and J by 4 bases, with 11 bases between the two germline ends. The length of the CDR3 is 14 residues. Germline CDR1 reads MNHEY; CDR2 reads SVGAGI. DNA for the CDR3: TGTGCCAGCAGTTCGACAGGTGTCGGAAACACCATATATTTT. It codes for CASSSTGVGNTIYF.

The chain carries TRBV5-1 and TRBJ2-5, with a possible D match to TRBD1 (5 bases). Trimming cost V 1 base and J 1 base, with 11 bases left between them. This CDR3 is 15 amino acids long. Germline CDR1 SGHRS, CDR2 YFSETQ. Here the CDR3 DNA reads TGCGCCAGCAGCTTGCCCAGGGCCTTCCAAGAGACCCAGTACTTC. Translated: CASSLPRAFQETQYF.

The chain uses TRBV10-1 and TRBJ2-3; D gene uncertain. The CDR3 contains 15 residues. The V end lost 4 bases, the J end lost 1 base, and 12 bases lay between the germline ends. Per the germline V gene, CDR1 is WNHNN and CDR2 is SYGVQD (reference sequence). As DNA, the CDR3 is TGCGCCAGCAGTGGCGAGGATTGGGGCACAGATACGCAGTATTTT. It codes for CASSGEDWGTDTQYF.

This sequence joins TRBV24-1 and TRBJ2-2; no clear D. CDR1 and CDR2 (germline): KGHDR, SFDVKD. This CDR3 comprises 14 residues. The V end was cut by 1 base, the J end by 5 bases, with 7 bases between. CDR3 region: CATSDFTRTGELFF. CDR3 DNA sequence: TGTGCCACCAGTGATTTCACCAGAACCGGGGAGCTGTTTTTT.

This chain links TRBV7-9 with TRBJ1-3, with D uncertain. CDR3 length: 15 residues. Germline V gives CDR1 SEHNR, CDR2 FQNEAQ (reference sequence). Trimming stripped 5 bases from V and 0 bases from J, with 11 bases between. The CDR3 protein is CASSRPEASGNTIYF. The CDR3 DNA reads as TGTGCCAGCAGCCGACCGGAGGCCTCTGGAAACACCATATATTTT.

The chain employs TRBV19 and TRBJ2-1; 9 bases line up with TRBD2. The germline V gene has CDR1 LNHDA and CDR2 SQIVND (reference sequence). V gave up 5 bases and J gave up 6 bases; unmatched junction bases: 8. The CDR3 extends over 15 amino acids. Written as DNA, the CDR3 is TGTGCCAGTAGTCGGCCAGGGACTAGCATCAATGAGCAGTTCTTC. Translating gives CASSRPGTSINEQFF. The entire variable domain, with the rest obtained from reference TRBV19 and TRBJ2-1, is as follows: DGGITQSPKYLFRKEGQNVTLSCEQNLNHDAMYWYRQDPGQGLRLIYYSQIVNDFQKGDIAEGYSVSREKKESFPLTVTSAQKNPTAFYLCASSRPGTSINEQFFGPGTRLTVL.

About this clone itself: Other nucleotide sequences from this sample produce the same CDR3. The chain has TRBV5-1 and TRBJ2-7; TRBD1 agrees at 10 bases. CDR3 length: 13 amino acids. The germline V gene has CDR1 SGHRS and CDR2 YFSETQ. Trimming at V came to 4 bases and at J to 3 bases, leaving 1 base not matched to a gene. For the CDR3, the DNA is TGCGCCAGCAGCCGGGACAGGGGCTACGAGCAGTACTTC. It is translated as CASSRDRGYEQYF.

The chain is built from TRBV30 and TRBJ1-6; no reliable D call. CDR1 and CDR2 (germline): GTSNPN, SVGIG (reference sequence). Trimming took 4 bases from V and 9 from J, leaving 13 bases between them. CDR3 size: 13 residues. The CDR3 DNA reads TGTGCCTGGATCGACAATCGTGCTTCACCCCTCCACTTT. This sequence encodes CAWIDNRASPLHF.

The rearrangement uses TRBV28 and TRBJ1-5, with a possible D match to TRBD1 (6 bases). CDR3 length equals 15 residues. V lost 3 bases to trimming and J lost 3 bases, with 12 bases between them. CDR1 is MDHEN and CDR2 is SYDVKM in the germline V gene. The CDR3 is CASSLGAAYNQPQHF. Here the CDR3 DNA reads TGTGCCAGCAGTTTGGGGGCAGCTTACAATCAGCCCCAGCATTTT.

This chain joins TRBV6-5 and TRBJ1-1; 7 bases agree with TRBD1. V lost 7 bases to trimming and J lost 1 base; unmatched junction nucleotides: 6. The CDR3 contains 14 residues. Germline V gives CDR1 MNHEY, CDR2 SVGAGI. The CDR3 DNA sequence: TGTGCCAGCAAAGGACAGGCCGGGAACACTGAAGCTTTCTTT. It encodes CASKGQAGNTEAFF.

The chain couples TRBV4-1 to TRBJ2-5, with 12 bases aligning to TRBD2. The CDR3 has 17 amino acids. V shed 0 bases and J 1 base; nucleotides not matched to a gene: 3. Germline CDR1 MGHRA, CDR2 YSYEKL. This chain's CDR3 is CASSQEKLAGGQETQYF. The CDR3 nucleotides read TGCGCCAGCAGCCAAGAGAAACTAGCGGGAGGCCAAGAGACCCAGTACTTC.

The DNA of the CDR3 is TGCGCCAGCAGCGGATCCGGGACAGGGGTGGGTGAGCAGTTCTTC. It encodes CASSGSGTGVGEQFF. The V and J genes are TRBV5-1 and TRBJ2-1; 10 bases align to TRBD1. Germline V CDR1 and CDR2: SGHRS, YFSETQ. This CDR3 spans 15 amino acids. Trimming cost V 4 bases and J 9 bases; bases outside gene matches: 10.

This sequence joins TRBV18 and TRBJ2-2, with 9 bases aligning to TRBD2. This CDR3 spans 14 amino acids. The germline gives CDR1 KGHSH, CDR2 LQKENI. The V segment lost 3 bases and the J segment 7 bases; nucleotides outside the gene matches: 3. Here the CDR3 reads CASSPGLADGELFF. The CDR3 region has the DNA TGTGCCAGCTCACCGGGACTAGCTGACGGGGAGCTGTTTTTT. Based on the CDR3 plus reference TRBV18 and TRBJ2-2, the full variable domain is NAGVMQNPRHLVRRRGQEARLRCSPMKGHSHVYWYRQLPEEGLKFMVYLQKENIIDESGMPKERFSAEFPKEGPSILRIQQVVRGDSAAYFCASSPGLADGELFFGEGSRLTVL.

Remarks on this clone: Different DNA sequences within this sample yield the same CDR3. The genes are TRBV2 and TRBJ2-7, with D possibly being TRBD2 (6 bases). Looked up from germline, CDR1 is SNHLY and CDR2 is FYNNEI. This CDR3 is built from 14 residues. Trimming removed 6 bases from V and 3 bases from J, with 15 bases in between. CDR3 nucleotide sequence: TGTGCCAGCAGCCCTGGACTACTAAACTACGAGCAGTACTTC. Its translation is CASSPGLLNYEQYF.